The present entry profiles one T cell receptor (beta chain) with its context. Its antigen has not been determined. No much larger clone exists at a distance of one base, and base qualities are not known. From the germline V gene (reference sequence), CDR1 is DFQATT and CDR2 is SNEGSKA. The germline V end is reduced by 0 bases and the J end by 4 bases; junction bases left unmatched: 4. Including the terminal cysteine and phenylalanine, the CDR3 comprises 15 residues. Only the CDR3 part of the read is kept: 45 bases, read in frame from the first base. The TCR beta CDR3 regions were amplified from the RNA transcripts. The TCR CDR3 was subjected to a first round of RT-PCR using the HTBI primer set and the Qiagen OneStep RT-PCR kit. Libraries were constructed in a second round of multiplex PCR, after which size selection and purification were carried out. Libraries were sequenced paired-end with 100 bp reads on an Illumina HiSeq2000. On the study's bioinformatics: Raw data were processed with SOAPnuke, discarding reads with adapters, uncalled bases, mean Phred below 15, or no exact constant-primer or identifier match. High-quality paired reads were merged with COPE v1.2.5, and unique nucleotide sequences were defined as clonotypes. MiTCR v1.1 was used to align clonotypes to the IMGT TRBV, TRBD and TRBJ reference segments. The analysis included only V-J combinations with a frequency above 0.0001, which together covered approximately 99% of the repertoires. The TCS score was defined as F50 (clonal expansion) divided by E x V (chaos), with BLOSUM62-based TCRdist calculated between CDR3 peptides within each V-J. Welch's t-statistics and random forest reduced fewer than 600 V-J features to about 13, which were used in a naive Bayes classifier (R e1071). The Morisita-Horn index was used to measure how similar the thyroid and blood repertoires were. TCRdb reprocessed the public reads (quality trimming at Q25 with fastp, clone calling with MiXCR) and kept in-frame beta chains. Rows with a matching CDR3 protein are joined into one entry that keeps the most common DNA and genes. The V and J calls here are based on TCRdb, not the publication. For this sample the table gives a few hundred thousand distinct CDR3 sequences, of which 46% were detected only once. Over 15% of the sample is in the top ten clones.

The sample originates from a study of T cells in Graves' hyperthyroidism and ophthalmopathy (dated by TCRdb to the late 2010s). At the level of the whole study: To identify distinguishing TCR V-J signatures, a discovery cohort of 95 to 100 patients was used, comprising some 45 with Graves' ophthalmopathy and approximately 57 with stable Graves' hyperthyroidism. The 95 to 100 discovery patients were divided at random into training and test sets in a 7:3 ratio. Thyroid tissue and blood T-cell repertoires from six Graves' hyperthyroidism patients were also compared in the study. An independent validation cohort of under 20 hyperthyroidism patients and approximately 17 patients who later progressed to ophthalmopathy tested prospective prediction of ophthalmopathy. Once sampling was done, hyperthyroidism patients were given methimazole at a starting dose of 30 mg daily, whereas ophthalmopathy patients were given high-dose intravenous methylprednisolone. The paper reports TCR Vbeta CDR3 sequencing of 135 peripheral blood samples: 43 ophthalmopathy, fewer than 80 hyperthyroidism and around 17 progressor patients.

Findings and caveats that apply to the study as a whole: In validation, the model predicted progression to ophthalmopathy a median of approximately 6.6 months before onset, with approximately 68% sensitivity and 72.22% specificity. Sample size was not statistically predetermined, and investigators were not blinded to group allocation. Blood samples also contained most of the expanded thyroid clonotypes (frequency above 0.001), which suggests that blood repertoires may reflect thyroid immune responses. A model built on a 13 V-J signature distinguished ophthalmopathy from stable hyperthyroidism, reaching roughly 88% sensitivity and 81.08% specificity in cross-validation and 80%/75% in testing.

The study excluded patients with uncontrolled infections, other autoimmune diseases, pregnancy or lactation. Diagnoses were based on clinical symptoms, serum thyroxine and TRAb, thyroid ultrasound and orbital computed tomography. Total RNA was extracted using Trizol reagent, and RNA quality was assessed on an Agilent 2100 Bioanalyzer. The chain joins TRBV20-1 to TRBJ1-2, with 11 junctional bases fitting TRBD1. The material sequenced was peripheral blood or thyroid tissue (not recorded which). This TCR was recovered from an adult woman with Graves' disease, either hyperthyroidism or ophthalmopathy (not recorded which). The DNA is as follows: TGCAGTGCTAGAGAAACTGGGACAGGGGGCTATGGCTACACCTTC. It translates to CSARETGTGGYGYTF.